These T cell receptor beta chains were read from a single sample in a study of T cell changes during pregnancy in multiple sclerosis. Profiling relied on immunoSEQ multiplex PCR, and the TCRdb table lists in-frame clones only, not all of them. Among about 29,000 clones, approximately 90% were seen once, and the ten largest hold approximately 6%. The source was CD8+ T cells from peripheral blood mononuclear cells, collected before pregnancy. These receptors all stem from a female donor with multiple sclerosis, enrolled in a pregnancy study. Each CDR3 is given with its conserved first and last residue. The D gene is left open where the match is weak. Rows give clone size only sometimes, using once, few, many, or a class for an expanded clone.

TRBD1 TRBJ2-7 TRBV5-1 NA TGCGCCAGCAGCCCCGGGACAGGGTTGGGCGAGCAGTACTTC CASSPGTGLGEQYF
NA TRBJ2-1 TRBV2 NA TGTGCCAGCAGTGAAGATGACATGGTGTGGAATGAGCAGTTCTTC CASSEDDMVWNEQFF
TRBD1 TRBJ1-1 TRBV27 NA TGTGCCAGCAGTTTTGCAGAGGGGGCAAGAACTGAAGCTTTCTTT CASSFAEGARTEAFF
NA TRBJ2-1 TRBV27 NA TGTGCCAGCCGGGTGAGCAATGAGCAGTTCTTC CASRVSNEQFF
NA TRBJ2-7 TRBV13 once TGTGCCAGCAGCCTTAACAGGGTGTACGAGCAGTACTTC CASSLNRVYEQYF
TRBD1 TRBJ2-3 TRBV27 NA TGTGCCAGCAGTTTGAGCAGGGGGCTAAGTACAGATACGCAGTATTTT CASSLSRGLSTDTQYF
TRBD2 TRBJ2-1 TRBV2 once TGTGCCAGCAGTGATATGGGCGGGGGGGCCTACAATGAGCAGTTCTTC CASSDMGGGAYNEQFF
NA TRBJ1-4 TRBV2 NA TGTGCCAGCACCTACGGGGGGGAAAAACTGTTTTTT CASTYGGEKLFF
NA TRBJ1-3 TRBV7-3 NA TGTGCCAGCAGCCCTATCGGGGGAGACACCATATATTTT CASSPIGGDTIYF
NA TRBJ1-1 TRBV4-1 once TGCGCCAGCAGCCCCCAATCCTGGACAGATTTAGACACTGAAGCTTTCTTT CASSPQSWTDLDTEAFF
TRBD2 TRBJ2-1 TRBV7-2 NA TGTGCCAGCAGCCTCCACCACCCGGGACTAGCCTCACATGAGCAGTTCTTC CASSLHHPGLASHEQFF
NA TRBJ1-2 TRBV7-9 NA TGTGCCAGCAGCCTTCCGACGGAGAACTATGGCTACACCTTC CASSLPTENYGYTF
NA TRBJ1-2 TRBV6-6 once TGTGCCAGCAGTTACTCGTCTAAGTCAGGGAACTATGGCTACACCTTC CASSYSSKSGNYGYTF
NA TRBJ1-5 TRBV7-8 once TGTGCCAGCAGCTTACGGGGGGCGAGCAATCAGCCCCAGCATTTT CASSLRGASNQPQHF
TRBD1 TRBJ1-4 TRBV4-2 NA TGTGCCAGCAGCCAAGATACAGGGGAAGGAGAAAAACTGTTTTTT CASSQDTGEGEKLFF
TRBD1 TRBJ2-7 TRBV7-6 NA TGTGCCAGCAGCAACTCGACAGGGGGCGAGGAGCAGTACTTC CASSNSTGGEEQYF
NA TRBJ1-1 TRBV5-5 NA TGTGCCAGCAGCTTGGAGCCCAACCCTGAAGCTTTCTTT CASSLEPNPEAFF
NA TRBJ2-1 TRBV28 NA TGTGCCAGCAGTCCGCGGGACTTTCGCAATGAGCAGTTCTTC CASSPRDFRNEQFF
NA TRBJ2-7 TRBV7-9 NA TGTGCCAGCAGCCCCCCCTACAGGGCTGGCGAGCAGTACTTC CASSPPYRAGEQYF
NA TRBJ1-1 TRBV9 NA TGTGCCAGCAGCGAACGTTCGGGGGTCTACACTGAAGCTTTCTTT CASSERSGVYTEAFF
NA TRBJ2-5 TRBV27 NA TGTGCCAGCAGTCCATCACAACTAGCTTGGGAGACCCAGTACTTC CASSPSQLAWETQYF
NA TRBJ2-1 TRBV7-9 NA TGTGCCAGCAGCAACGCGGACGGGCAGGGAAGTAGGACCTACAATGAGCAGTTCTTC CASSNADGQGSRTYNEQFF
TRBD1 TRBJ1-1 TRBV15 NA TGTGCCACTTCAGGCACAGGGGGCTACACTGAAGCTTTCTTT CATSGTGGYTEAFF
TRBD1 TRBJ2-7 TRBV4-2 NA TGTGCCAGCAGCCCACAGAGGGGGCCAGCCTACGAGCAGTACTTC CASSPQRGPAYEQYF
TRBD1 TRBJ2-7 TRBV7-9 NA TGTGCCAGCAGCTTAGGGACAGGGGCCTACGAGCAGTACTTC CASSLGTGAYEQYF
NA TRBJ1-1 TRBV4-1 NA TGCGCCAGCAGCTCTCGAATGGGCGACACTGAAGCTTTCTTT CASSSRMGDTEAFF